This T cell receptor beta chain was profiled in a study of T cell changes during pregnancy in multiple sclerosis. Measured with immunoSEQ multiplex PCR; TCRdb has only the in-frame clones, and not every one. The table has 43,000 or so clones, around 92% seen once; the top ten hold 2.2%. The source of this sequence is a female donor with multiple sclerosis, enrolled in a pregnancy study. Sequencing was performed on peripheral blood, taken in the third trimester of pregnancy.

In nucleotides, the CDR3 is TGTGCCAGCAGTTCTACAGGGGCGGACTATGGCTACACCTTC. This codes for CASSSTGADYGYTF. V and J are TRBV28 and TRBJ1-2, with TRBD1 matching 7 bases. The CDR3 contains 14 residues. CDR1 and CDR2 from the germline V gene are MDHEN and SYDVKM. The V segment lost 4 bases and the J segment 3 bases; nucleotides outside the gene matches: 5.